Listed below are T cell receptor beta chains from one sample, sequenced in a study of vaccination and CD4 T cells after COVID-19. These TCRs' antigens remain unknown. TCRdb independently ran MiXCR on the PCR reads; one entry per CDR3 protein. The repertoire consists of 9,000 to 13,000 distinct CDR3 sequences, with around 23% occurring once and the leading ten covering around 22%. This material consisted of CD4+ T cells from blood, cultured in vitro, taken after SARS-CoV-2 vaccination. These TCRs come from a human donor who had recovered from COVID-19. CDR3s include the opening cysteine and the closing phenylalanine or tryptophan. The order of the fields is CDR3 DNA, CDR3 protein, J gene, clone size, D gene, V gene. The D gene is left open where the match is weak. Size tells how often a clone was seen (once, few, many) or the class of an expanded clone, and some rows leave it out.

cdr3_nt: TGTGCCACCAGCAGACAAAAGACTAGCGGGGGCACAGATACGCAGTATTTT
cdr3_aa: CATSRQKTSGGTDTQYF
j_call: TRBJ2-3
clone_size: NA
d_call: TRBD2
v_call: TRBV15

cdr3_nt: TGTGCCAGCAGCGCACAGGTCTGGGAGACCCAGTACTTC
cdr3_aa: CASSAQVWETQYF
j_call: TRBJ2-5
clone_size: NA
d_call: NA
v_call: TRBV9

cdr3_nt: TGCAGTGCTAGTAAGGTCAGGCTCTCCTACAATGAGCAGTTCTTC
cdr3_aa: CSASKVRLSYNEQFF
j_call: TRBJ2-1
clone_size: few
d_call: NA
v_call: TRBV20-1

cdr3_nt: TGCAGTGCCGGTGAGGGGACGGCTGAGAACACTGAAGCTTTCTTT
cdr3_aa: CSAGEGTAENTEAFF
j_call: TRBJ1-1
clone_size: few
d_call: NA
v_call: TRBV20-1

cdr3_nt: TGCAGTGCTAAGGATCAACTAGCGTCTGGGGCCAACGTCCTGACTTTC
cdr3_aa: CSAKDQLASGANVLTF
j_call: TRBJ2-6
clone_size: NA
d_call: TRBD2
v_call: TRBV20-1

cdr3_nt: TGTGCCAGCAGTTCCCTAGGGACGAACACTGAAGCTTTCTTT
cdr3_aa: CASSSLGTNTEAFF
j_call: TRBJ1-1
clone_size: NA
d_call: NA
v_call: TRBV27

cdr3_nt: TGTGCCAGCAGCCAAGATTCGGGACTAGCGGGGACATACAATGAGCAGTTCTTC
cdr3_aa: CASSQDSGLAGTYNEQFF
j_call: TRBJ2-1
clone_size: NA
d_call: TRBD2
v_call: TRBV4-2

cdr3_nt: TGCGCCAGCAGTGATCGACAGGGGCAATACAATGAGCAGTTCTTC
cdr3_aa: CASSDRQGQYNEQFF
j_call: TRBJ2-1
clone_size: NA
d_call: TRBD1
v_call: TRBV10-1

cdr3_nt: TGTGCCAGCACTGGGATCTCGGGGGCGGGTTACGAGCAGTACTTC
cdr3_aa: CASTGISGAGYEQYF
j_call: TRBJ2-7
clone_size: once
d_call: NA
v_call: TRBV2

cdr3_nt: TGTGCCAGTGGGCAGGGGAGGACCGGGGAGCTGTTTTTT
cdr3_aa: CASGQGRTGELFF
j_call: TRBJ2-2
clone_size: NA
d_call: NA
v_call: TRBV19

cdr3_nt: TGTGCCAGTAGTTTACGACAGGGTGAGGGCTACACCTTC
cdr3_aa: CASSLRQGEGYTF
j_call: TRBJ1-2
clone_size: few
d_call: TRBD1
v_call: TRBV19

cdr3_nt: TGCAGTGCTAGAGCAGGGGGTTCGGGCAATCAGCCCCAGCATTTT
cdr3_aa: CSARAGGSGNQPQHF
j_call: TRBJ1-5
clone_size: few
d_call: TRBD1
v_call: TRBV20-1

cdr3_nt: TGCAGTGCTAGAGATGCGGGGCCGTACAATCAGCCCCAGCATTTT
cdr3_aa: CSARDAGPYNQPQHF
j_call: TRBJ1-5
clone_size: NA
d_call: NA
v_call: TRBV20-1

cdr3_nt: TGTGCCACCCCGGGACCCCATTGGAGCTCCTACGAGCAGTACTTC
cdr3_aa: CATPGPHWSSYEQYF
j_call: TRBJ2-7
clone_size: NA
d_call: NA
v_call: TRBV27

cdr3_nt: TGCAGCGTCGAGAACCCCCGGGGACAGGGGGCGCGTCGAAATGAGCAGTTCTTC
cdr3_aa: CSVENPRGQGARRNEQFF
j_call: TRBJ2-1
clone_size: NA
d_call: TRBD1
v_call: TRBV29-1

cdr3_nt: TGTGCCAGCAGCTTCCAGTTAGAGTACGAGCAGTACTTC
cdr3_aa: CASSFQLEYEQYF
j_call: TRBJ2-7
clone_size: medium-sized
d_call: NA
v_call: TRBV7-2

cdr3_nt: TGTGCCACCAGTGAAACGACTAGCGGCACAGATACGCAGTATTTT
cdr3_aa: CATSETTSGTDTQYF
j_call: TRBJ2-3
clone_size: few
d_call: TRBD2
v_call: TRBV24-1

cdr3_nt: TGTGCCAGCAGCTTAGTTCCTAGCGGCCTTCAAGAGACCCAGTACTTC
cdr3_aa: CASSLVPSGLQETQYF
j_call: TRBJ2-5
clone_size: NA
d_call: TRBD2
v_call: TRBV7-9

cdr3_nt: TGCAGTGCCCCCAGACAGGGTGGGGGTTATAGCAATCAGCCCCAGCATTTT
cdr3_aa: CSAPRQGGGYSNQPQHF
j_call: TRBJ1-5
clone_size: NA
d_call: TRBD1
v_call: TRBV20-1

cdr3_nt: TGTGCCAGCATTGGGACGGATCTCTACGAGCAGTACTTC
cdr3_aa: CASIGTDLYEQYF
j_call: TRBJ2-7
clone_size: NA
d_call: NA
v_call: TRBV6-1

cdr3_nt: TGCGCCAGCAGCTTCGAGGGTACGCAGTATTTT
cdr3_aa: CASSFEGTQYF
j_call: TRBJ2-3
clone_size: NA
d_call: NA
v_call: TRBV5-1

cdr3_nt: TGTGCCAGCAGTTTTGTAAGTTGGAGGGCGTCCACAGATACGCAGTATTTT
cdr3_aa: CASSFVSWRASTDTQYF
j_call: TRBJ2-3
clone_size: NA
d_call: NA
v_call: TRBV28

cdr3_nt: TGTGCCAGCAGCTTCTCGGGCGGGAGATCCCACGAGCAGTACTTC
cdr3_aa: CASSFSGGRSHEQYF
j_call: TRBJ2-7
clone_size: few
d_call: TRBD2
v_call: TRBV7-9

cdr3_nt: TGCGCCAGCAGCTTGGCAGGACAGGGAGATCGTGAGCAGTACTTC
cdr3_aa: CASSLAGQGDREQYF
j_call: TRBJ2-7
clone_size: few
d_call: TRBD1
v_call: TRBV5-1

cdr3_nt: TGTGCCAGCAGCGCTTTGGGAGTTTCTATCCACGAGCAGTACTTC
cdr3_aa: CASSALGVSIHEQYF
j_call: TRBJ2-7
clone_size: NA
d_call: NA
v_call: TRBV9

cdr3_nt: TGTACCATCAGGACAGGGGGGGGACAAGAGACCCAGTACTTC
cdr3_aa: CTIRTGGGQETQYF
j_call: TRBJ2-5
clone_size: NA
d_call: TRBD1
v_call: TRBV10-3

cdr3_nt: TGTGCCAGCTCCTCGGGACAGGGTAACTACGAGCAGTACTTC
cdr3_aa: CASSSGQGNYEQYF
j_call: TRBJ2-7
clone_size: NA
d_call: TRBD1
v_call: TRBV18

cdr3_nt: TGTGCCAGCAGTTTCGGGGGTTTGAGTCAGCCCCAGCATTTT
cdr3_aa: CASSFGGLSQPQHF
j_call: TRBJ1-5
clone_size: NA
d_call: NA
v_call: TRBV27

cdr3_nt: TGCACCAGCAGCCGGGGAATATACAATGAGCAGTTCTTC
cdr3_aa: CTSSRGIYNEQFF
j_call: TRBJ2-1
clone_size: NA
d_call: NA
v_call: TRBV1

cdr3_nt: TGTGCCAGCAGTTTATTCAGCTCCTACGAGCAGTACTTC
cdr3_aa: CASSLFSSYEQYF
j_call: TRBJ2-7
clone_size: few
d_call: NA
v_call: TRBV28

cdr3_nt: TGTGCCAGCAGGCTACGGGGGACAGGGGCATGGGATACGCAGTATTTT
cdr3_aa: CASRLRGTGAWDTQYF
j_call: TRBJ2-3
clone_size: NA
d_call: TRBD1
v_call: TRBV27

cdr3_nt: TGTGCCAGCAGCACGACGGTGAACACTGAAGCTTTCTTT
cdr3_aa: CASSTTVNTEAFF
j_call: TRBJ1-1
clone_size: medium-sized
d_call: NA
v_call: TRBV7-9

cdr3_nt: TGTGCCTGCCAGTGGGGGGACAATCAGCCCCAGCATTTT
cdr3_aa: CACQWGDNQPQHF
j_call: TRBJ1-5
clone_size: NA
d_call: NA
v_call: TRBV28

cdr3_nt: TGTGCCAGTAGTACCCGTCCTACTACGGGAGAGCAGTACTTC
cdr3_aa: CASSTRPTTGEQYF
j_call: TRBJ2-7
clone_size: few
d_call: NA
v_call: TRBV19

cdr3_nt: TGTGCCAGCAGCTCACGGGCCCCCAGTCAGCCCCAGCATTTT
cdr3_aa: CASSSRAPSQPQHF
j_call: TRBJ1-5
clone_size: NA
d_call: NA
v_call: TRBV7-2

cdr3_nt: TGCAGTGCGACCCCCCCGGGGATTCGCGCCGGCAATCAGCCCCAGCATTTT
cdr3_aa: CSATPPGIRAGNQPQHF
j_call: TRBJ1-5
clone_size: NA
d_call: NA
v_call: TRBV20-1

cdr3_nt: TGTGCCACCATCTCGGCTAACTGCTACGAGCAGTACTTC
cdr3_aa: CATISANCYEQYF
j_call: TRBJ2-7
clone_size: NA
d_call: NA
v_call: TRBV24-1

cdr3_nt: TGTGCCAGCAGTGGACAGGGGGGTAGCAATCAGCCCCAGCATTTT
cdr3_aa: CASSGQGGSNQPQHF
j_call: TRBJ1-5
clone_size: NA
d_call: TRBD1
v_call: TRBV28

cdr3_nt: TGTGCCAGCGGAACCTACAATGAGCAGTTCTTC
cdr3_aa: CASGTYNEQFF
j_call: TRBJ2-1
clone_size: NA
d_call: NA
v_call: TRBV25-1

cdr3_nt: TGCAGTGCTAGTTCCGGGGCTCTCACAGATACGCAGTATTTT
cdr3_aa: CSASSGALTDTQYF
j_call: TRBJ2-3
clone_size: NA
d_call: NA
v_call: TRBV20-1

cdr3_nt: TGCAGTGCTGGAGACAGGACTAGCGGGAGGGATACGCAGTATTTT
cdr3_aa: CSAGDRTSGRDTQYF
j_call: TRBJ2-3
clone_size: NA
d_call: TRBD2
v_call: TRBV20-1

cdr3_nt: TGTGCCAGCAGTTCCCTACAGCTACTCTTCTCCTACGAGCAGTACTTC
cdr3_aa: CASSSLQLLFSYEQYF
j_call: TRBJ2-7
clone_size: few
d_call: NA
v_call: TRBV6-2/TRBV6-3

cdr3_nt: TGCAGTGCTAGAGATACCACGACCATGGGCCCCACCTACGAGCAGTACTTC
cdr3_aa: CSARDTTTMGPTYEQYF
j_call: TRBJ2-7
clone_size: NA
d_call: NA
v_call: TRBV20-1

cdr3_nt: TGTGCCAGCACCTCGGGACCTCTCGGTCGGGCTTTCTTT
cdr3_aa: CASTSGPLGRAFF
j_call: TRBJ1-1
clone_size: NA
d_call: NA
v_call: TRBV28

cdr3_nt: TGTGCCATCAGTGTCCACCAGGGATTAGAGACCCAGTACTTC
cdr3_aa: CAISVHQGLETQYF
j_call: TRBJ2-5
clone_size: few
d_call: NA
v_call: TRBV10-3